Each of the 15 T cell receptor beta chains below was sequenced from the same sample in a study of blood T cell repertoires in COVID-19. Clones were read by immunoSEQ multiplex PCR, and TCRdb kept only the in-frame ones, dropping some. This table holds about 80,000 clones, roughly 82% found once. Sequenced input: peripheral blood. The receptor source for this set is a man older than 75 with acute or convalescent COVID-19.

This clone was observed a single time. V usage is TRBV7-8 and J usage is TRBJ2-6; 7 nucleotides match TRBD1. V was pared by 8 bases and J by 0 bases, with 13 bases of the junction left unmatched. The CDR3 sequence is 18 residues long. Germline V gene sequence: CDR1 SGHVS, CDR2 FQNEAQ. CDR3 loop: CASRKEQGSLSGANVLTF. In nucleotides, the CDR3 is TGTGCCAGCCGAAAAGAACAGGGGTCCCTCTCTGGGGCCAACGTCCTGACTTTC. The whole variable domain, filled in from reference TRBV7-8 and TRBJ2-6, reads GAGVSQSPRYKVAKRGQDVALRCDPISGHVSLFWYQQALGQGPEFLTYFQNEAQLDKSGLPSDRFFAERPEGSVSTLKIQRTQQEDSAVYLCASRKEQGSLSGANVLTFGAGSRLTVL.

In DNA form, the CDR3 reads TGTGCCAGCAGCTTAATGACAGGCAGGTGGAACACCGGGGAGCTGTTTTTT. Translating gives CASSLMTGRWNTGELFF. The rearrangement links TRBV7-2 to TRBJ2-2, with D possibly being TRBD1 (6 bases). The germline V gene has CDR1 SGHTA and CDR2 FQGNSA. This CDR3 is 17 amino acids long. Trimming stripped 2 bases from V and 1 base from J, with 14 bases between.

The chain combines TRBV6-2 or TRBV6-3 with TRBJ1-2; D is possibly TRBD1 (6 bases). The CDR3 is made up of 14 amino acids. Trimming removed 5 bases at V and 4 bases at J, with 14 bases between. CDR1 is MNHEY and CDR2 is SVGEGT in the germline V gene. The CDR3 loop reads CASSTGTDPYGYTF. The DNA of the CDR3 is TGTGCCAGCAGTACAGGGACCGATCCCTATGGCTACACCTTC.

The V and J genes are TRBV11-3 and TRBJ2-3, with unresolved D. This CDR3 has 12 amino acids. Between the trimmed V and J ends, which lost 5 bases and 5 bases, there was a span of 8 bases. The germline gives CDR1 SGHNT, CDR2 YENEEA. The CDR3 loop is CASSTVGDTQYF. The CDR3 nucleotides read TGTGCCAGCAGCACCGTCGGAGATACGCAGTATTTT. Variable domain in full (rest from reference TRBV11-3 and TRBJ2-3): EAGVVQSPRYKIIEKKQPVAFWCNPISGHNTLYWYLQNLGQGPELLIRYENEEAVDDSQLPKDRFSAERLKGVDSTLKIQPAELGDSAVYLCASSTVGDTQYFGPGTRLTVL.

V is TRBV19 and J is TRBJ2-2, with TRBD1 matching 11 bases. J was trimmed by 5 bases and V by 6 bases; bases with no gene match: 2. CDR3 length: 14 residues. Per the germline V gene, CDR1 is LNHDA and CDR2 is SQIVND (reference sequence). The CDR3 protein is CASRGQGGTGELFF. The DNA of the CDR3 is TGTGCCAGTAGGGGACAGGGGGGAACCGGGGAGCTGTTTTTT.

The chain combines TRBV7-3 with TRBJ2-2; no firm D call. This CDR3 is built from 15 residues. Germline V gene data show CDR1 as SGHTA and CDR2 as FQGTGA. The V end lost 1 base, the J end lost 2 bases, and 8 bases lay between the germline ends. CDR3 in DNA: TGTGCCAGCAGCTTAAGACTCGCCAACACCGGGGAGCTGTTTTTT. The encoded protein is CASSLRLANTGELFF.

The chain combines TRBV5-1 with TRBJ2-2, with 9 bases aligning to TRBD1. Per germline, CDR1 SGHRS and CDR2 YFSETQ. This CDR3 spans 15 amino acids. Unmatched junction bases numbered 4, after V lost 0 bases and J lost 7 bases. The CDR3 DNA follows: TGCGCCAGCAGCTTGGGACAGGGGGAAGGCGGGGAGCTGTTTTTT. This gives the protein CASSLGQGEGGELFF.

The chain recombines TRBV5-4 with TRBJ2-3, with 9 bases identical to TRBD1. CDR1 and CDR2 from the germline V gene are SGHNT and YYREEE (reference sequence). The CDR3 spans 14 residues. V lost 4 bases to trimming and J lost 5 bases; unmatched junction nucleotides: 5. As DNA, the CDR3 is TGTGCCAGCAGCCTGGACAGGGGTGGAGATACGCAGTATTTT. Protein product: CASSLDRGGDTQYF. Filled out from reference TRBV5-4 and TRBJ2-3, the complete variable domain reads ETGVTQSPTHLIKTRGQQVTLRCSSQSGHNTVSWYQQALGQGPQFIFQYYREEENGRGNFPPRFSGLQFPNYSSELNVNALELDDSALYLCASSLDRGGDTQYFGPGTRLTVL.

V is TRBV5-4 and J is TRBJ1-3, with 9 bases matching TRBD1. The CDR3 is 16 residues long. Per the germline V gene, CDR1 is SGHNT and CDR2 is YYREEE (reference sequence). V was pared by 4 bases and J by 4 bases, with 9 bases of the junction left unmatched. In DNA form, the CDR3 reads TGTGCCAGCAGCGGCGGGACAGGGAGTTCCGGAAACACCATATATTTT. Its translation is CASSGGTGSSGNTIYF. The variable domain in full, completed from reference TRBV5-4 and TRBJ1-3, reads ETGVTQSPTHLIKTRGQQVTLRCSSQSGHNTVSWYQQALGQGPQFIFQYYREEENGRGNFPPRFSGLQFPNYSSELNVNALELDDSALYLCASSGGTGSSGNTIYFGEGSWLTVV.

This CDR3 is CASAARGQDGYTF. The CDR3 region has the DNA TGTGCCAGCGCCGCCAGGGGGCAGGATGGCTACACCTTC. This chain uses TRBV6-6 with TRBJ1-2; TRBD1 matches at 8 bases. This CDR3 spans 13 amino acids. Germline lookup yields CDR1 MNHNY and CDR2 SVGAGI (reference sequence). V was pared by 8 bases and J by 6 bases, with 8 bases of the junction left unmatched.

This chain links TRBV18 with TRBJ2-3; D may be TRBD2 (7 bases). Trimming removed 4 bases at V and 5 bases at J, with 19 bases between. CDR1 and CDR2 from the germline V gene are KGHSH and LQKENI. The CDR3 extends over 16 amino acids. CDR3 in DNA: TGTGCCAGCTCACTAAACAGGAAAGGGGGGGAAGATACGCAGTATTTT. Translating gives CASSLNRKGGEDTQYF.

The chain joins TRBV6-5 to TRBJ1-6; a possible D gene is TRBD1 (5 bases). V lost 6 bases to trimming and J lost 7 bases, with 16 bases between them. Germline V CDR1 and CDR2: MNHEY, SVGAGI. The length of the CDR3 is 15 residues. The CDR3 DNA sequence: TGTGCCAGCAGGAGAAGCATGGAGGGGAATTCACCCCTCCACTTT. It is translated as CASRRSMEGNSPLHF.

This chain joins TRBV9 and TRBJ1-3, with D hard to call. CDR1 and CDR2 (germline): SGDLS, YYNGEE. The CDR3 extends over 15 amino acids. Trimming pared 4 bases from V and 3 bases from J, leaving 14 bases between. CDR3 in amino acids: CASSPTPTSGNTIYF. In DNA, the CDR3 is TGTGCCAGCAGCCCTACCCCGACAAGTGGAAACACCATATATTTT.

The rearrangement uses TRBV10-3 and TRBJ2-5; D is undetermined. Deletions cut 2 bases from V and 5 bases from J, with 3 bases between. Germline CDR1 is ENHRY and CDR2 is SYGVKD. The CDR3 sequence is 11 residues long. Here the CDR3 DNA reads TGTGCCATCAGTGAGCTGGAGACCCAGTACTTC. It encodes CAISELETQYF.

The genes are TRBV7-9 and TRBJ2-7; no reliable D call. CDR1 is SEHNR and CDR2 is FQNEAQ in the germline V gene (reference sequence). The CDR3 is made up of 13 amino acids. V lost 7 bases and J lost 5, with 15 bases in between. The CDR3 DNA reads TGTGCCAGCACCAAACCGCCCAGGCACGAGCAGTACTTC. It is translated as CASTKPPRHEQYF.